Given below is one T cell receptor (beta chain) in context. The antigen is undetermined. The source of the sample is a study of T cell responses to AZD1222 COVID-19 vaccine. Whole-study context: It was second doses at about 4 or about 12 weeks that were pooled. Study-level findings and limits: Most donors were white British and more were female, and clonal diversity was possibly underestimated.

V lost 10 bases and J lost 4; bases outside the gene matches: 10. Looked up from germline, CDR1 is MNHEY and CDR2 is SMNVEV (reference sequence). The CDR3 extends over 15 amino acids. TCRdb's copy holds only in-frame clones and misses some; the assay was immunoSEQ multiplex PCR. This sample has over 90,000 clones; 91% occur once, and the top ten carry about 41%. Sequences were derived from peripheral blood, sampled on day 0 of AZD1222 vaccination. The rearrangement joins TRBV27 to TRBJ2-2; 9 bases line up with TRBD1. The TCR originated in an adult in good health. The CDR3 protein is CATTPQGAVTGELFF. CDR3 nucleotides: TGTGCCACTACCCCACAGGGGGCGGTCACCGGGGAGCTGTTTTTT.